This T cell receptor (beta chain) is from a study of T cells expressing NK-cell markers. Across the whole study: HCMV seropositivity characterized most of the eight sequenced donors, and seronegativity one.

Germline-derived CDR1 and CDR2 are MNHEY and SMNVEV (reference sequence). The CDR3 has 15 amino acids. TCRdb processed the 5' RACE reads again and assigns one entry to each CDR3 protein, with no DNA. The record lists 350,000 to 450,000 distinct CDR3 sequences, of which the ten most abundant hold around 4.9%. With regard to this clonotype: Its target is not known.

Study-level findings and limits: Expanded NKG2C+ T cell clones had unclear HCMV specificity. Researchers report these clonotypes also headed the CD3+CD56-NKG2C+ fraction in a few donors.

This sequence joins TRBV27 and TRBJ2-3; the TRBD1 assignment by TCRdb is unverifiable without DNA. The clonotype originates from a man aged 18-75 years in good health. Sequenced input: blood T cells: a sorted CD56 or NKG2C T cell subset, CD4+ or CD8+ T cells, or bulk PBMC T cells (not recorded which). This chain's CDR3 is CASSLSTGARDTQYF.